The 3 T cell receptor beta chains below were found in one sample sequenced in a study of identical twins. Via MiXCR, TCRdb re-called the 5' RACE reads, giving one row per CDR3 protein. The table shows 420,000 or so distinct CDR3 sequences, with 18% occurring only once. Material for sequencing was naive T cells sorted from blood. The receptors were sampled from a man aged 50 to 60 in good health.

This clonotype was seen many times. The V and J genes are TRBV7-2 and TRBJ2-7, with D hard to call. Trimming removed 2 bases at V and 7 bases at J, with 12 bases between. Germline values: CDR1 SGHTA, CDR2 FQGNSA. The CDR3 is made up of 13 amino acids. The CDR3 protein is CASSLRKGWEQYF. For the CDR3, the DNA is TGTGCCAGCAGCTTACGCAAAGGTTGGGAGCAGTACTTC.

This clonotype occurred a few times. V usage is TRBV28 and J usage is TRBJ2-1, with D perhaps matching TRBD1 (8 bases). The germline V gene has CDR1 MDHEN and CDR2 SYDVKM. This CDR3 spans 13 amino acids. With 5 bases removed from V and 8 bases from J, the gap between germline ends came to 13 bases. In DNA form, the CDR3 reads TGTGCCAGCAGTAGGACAGGGAGGGATGAGCAGTTCTTC. As protein: CASSRTGRDEQFF.

J is TRBJ2-3 and V is TRBV9, with TRBD2 as a possible D gene (6 bases). Looked up from germline, CDR1 is SGDLS and CDR2 is YYNGEE. The V end lost 4 bases, the J end lost 1 base, and 16 bases lay between the germline ends. The length of the CDR3 is 16 residues. This CDR3 reads CASSIWAGGGTDTQYF. CDR3 coding DNA: TGTGCCAGCAGCATATGGGCCGGGGGTGGCACAGATACGCAGTATTTT.